This T cell receptor (beta chain) was sequenced during a study of shared clonotypes between healthy human individuals. Clones were sequenced by immunoSEQ multiplex PCR, and TCRdb holds only the in-frame ones, with some missing. This sample has over a million clones, with 75% found just once. This CDR3 is built from 16 residues. The germline V gene encodes CDR1 MNHEY and CDR2 SMNVEV (reference sequence). V was pared by 5 bases and J by 4 bases, with 13 bases of the junction left unmatched. The sequenced material came from memory CD4+ T cells sorted from blood. The sample's subset: CD45RA-negative fraction. The clonotype comes from a man younger than 35 in good health. This sequence joins TRBV27 and TRBJ2-5; 7 bases are a match to TRBD2. CDR3 DNA: TGTGCCAGCAGTAGTGACTTGGGGGGGATGGGAGAGACCCAGTACTTC. It specifies CASSSDLGGMGETQYF.